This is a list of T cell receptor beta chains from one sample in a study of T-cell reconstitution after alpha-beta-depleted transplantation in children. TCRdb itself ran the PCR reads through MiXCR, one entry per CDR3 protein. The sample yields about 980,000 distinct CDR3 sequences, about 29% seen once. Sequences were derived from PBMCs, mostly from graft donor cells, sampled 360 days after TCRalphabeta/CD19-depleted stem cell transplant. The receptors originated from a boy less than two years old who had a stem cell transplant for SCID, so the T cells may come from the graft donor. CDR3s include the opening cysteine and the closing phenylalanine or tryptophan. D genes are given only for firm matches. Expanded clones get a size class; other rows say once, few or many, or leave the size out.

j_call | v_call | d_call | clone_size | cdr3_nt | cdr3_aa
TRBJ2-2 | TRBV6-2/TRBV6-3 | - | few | TGTGCCAGCAAGGGCATGTTTTCCGGGGAGCTGTTTTTT | CASKGMFSGELFF
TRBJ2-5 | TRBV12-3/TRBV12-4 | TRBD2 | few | TGTGCCAGCAGTTCCTCCGGGAGGGCTTGGTTAGAGACCCAGTACTTC | CASSSSGRAWLETQYF
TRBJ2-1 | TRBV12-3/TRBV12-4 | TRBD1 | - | TGTGCCAGCGTTCCCCAGATCGGACAGGGGGCTTACAATGAGCAGTTCTTC | CASVPQIGQGAYNEQFF
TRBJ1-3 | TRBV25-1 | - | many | TGTGCCAGTTTATCCTCTGGAAACACCATATATTTT | CASLSSGNTIYF
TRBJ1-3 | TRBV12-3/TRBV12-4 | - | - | TGTGCCAGCAGTTTCTTCCTTCAAAGGTCTGGAAACACCATATATTTT | CASSFFLQRSGNTIYF
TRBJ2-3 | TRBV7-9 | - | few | TGTGCCAGCAGCTTAGGAGGGGCGGGTACGCAGTATTTT | CASSLGGAGTQYF
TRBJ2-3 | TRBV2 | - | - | TGTGCCAGCAGTGAAAGTCTATTCGGGGGCCCATCCACAGATACGCAGTATTTT | CASSESLFGGPSTDTQYF
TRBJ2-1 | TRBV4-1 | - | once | TGCGCCAGCAGCCAAGTCGATAGCTACAGGGTCAATGAGCAGTTCTTC | CASSQVDSYRVNEQFF
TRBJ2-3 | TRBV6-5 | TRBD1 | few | TGTGCCAGCAGTTACGGGACAGCAGGAGATACGCAGTATTTT | CASSYGTAGDTQYF
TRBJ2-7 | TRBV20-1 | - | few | TGCAGTGCTAGAGATATCCGAGGGACCTCCTACGAGCAGTACTTC | CSARDIRGTSYEQYF
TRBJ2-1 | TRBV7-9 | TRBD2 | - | TGTGCCAGCAACAGGCGGAGCGGGGGGGTTAGTGAGCAGTTCTTC | CASNRRSGGVSEQFF
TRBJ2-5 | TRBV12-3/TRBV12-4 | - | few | TGTGCCAGCAGCCGCTATCTGTCCCGGGGAGCCCAAGAGACCCAGTACTTC | CASSRYLSRGAQETQYF
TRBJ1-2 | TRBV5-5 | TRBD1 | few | TGTGCCAGCAGCTTTTCCCCCCGGGACAGTAGGGGCTACACCTTC | CASSFSPRDSRGYTF
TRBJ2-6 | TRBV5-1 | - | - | TGCGCCAGCAGCTTTTCTAGCGCCAACGTCCTGACTTTC | CASSFSSANVLTF
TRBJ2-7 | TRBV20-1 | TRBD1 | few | TGCAGTGCTAGAGATACCGACAGGGTTTACGAGCAGTACTTC | CSARDTDRVYEQYF
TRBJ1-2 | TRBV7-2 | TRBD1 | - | TGTGCCAGCAGCTTGAGGCACAGGGGAGGTCCGGGGGGCTACACCTTC | CASSLRHRGGPGGYTF
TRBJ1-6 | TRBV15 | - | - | TGTGCCACCAGCAGAAAAGGGCAGCAGTCACCCCTCCACTTT | CATSRKGQQSPLHF
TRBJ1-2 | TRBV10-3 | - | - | TGTGCCATCAGTGAGAGCAGGAGTAACTATGGCTACACCTTC | CAISESRSNYGYTF
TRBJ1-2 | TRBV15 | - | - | TGTGCCACCAGCAGAGGTTTCGGGCAGGGGAACTATGGCTACACCTTC | CATSRGFGQGNYGYTF
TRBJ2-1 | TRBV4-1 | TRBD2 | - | TGCGCCAGCAGCCAAGTGGCACTAGCGGACAATGAGCAGTTCTTC | CASSQVALADNEQFF
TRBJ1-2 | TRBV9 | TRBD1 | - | TGTGCCAGCCGCCCCATACCCGGGACAGGAGGGGATGGCTACACCTTC | CASRPIPGTGGDGYTF
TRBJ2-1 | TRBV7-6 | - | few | TGTGCCAGCAGCTGGGACATGACGACGGTCCGGAATGAGCAGTTCTTC | CASSWDMTTVRNEQFF
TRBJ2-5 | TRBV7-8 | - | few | TGTGCCAGCAGCTTATTTGGGCCGCGTGGGGAGACCCAGTACTTC | CASSLFGPRGETQYF
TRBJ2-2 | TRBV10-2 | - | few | TGCGCCAGCAGTGTGAGCCCCGGGGAGCTGTTTTTT | CASSVSPGELFF
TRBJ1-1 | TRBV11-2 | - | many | TGTGCCAGCAGCTTGCAGGGCAAGAACACTGAAGCTTTCTTT | CASSLQGKNTEAFF
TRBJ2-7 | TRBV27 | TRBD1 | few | TGTGCCAGCAGTGACGACGAATCAGGGGGCGACGAGCAGTACTTC | CASSDDESGGDEQYF
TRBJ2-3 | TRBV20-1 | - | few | TGCAGTGCGAAGAGCAATAGACGGGGGGCCGGGGCAGATACGCAGTATTTT | CSAKSNRRGAGADTQYF
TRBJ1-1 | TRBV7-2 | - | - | TGTGCCAGCAGCCCCCGAGGTGGGGCTACTGAAGCTTTCTTT | CASSPRGGATEAFF
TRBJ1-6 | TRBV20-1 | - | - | TGCAGTGCTACCGGGAGGTATAATTCACCCCTCCACTTT | CSATGRYNSPLHF
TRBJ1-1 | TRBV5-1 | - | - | TGCGCCAGCAGCTCTGACAGCTCTGAAGCTTTCTTT | CASSSDSSEAFF
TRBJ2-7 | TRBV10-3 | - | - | TGTGCCATCAGTGATCACAACTCCTACGAGCAGTACTTC | CAISDHNSYEQYF
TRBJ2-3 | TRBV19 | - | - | TGTGCCAGTAGTACAAGACAGTTTGCGGATACGCAGTATTTT | CASSTRQFADTQYF